Listed below are T cell receptor beta chains from one sample, sequenced in a study of T cells in Graves' hyperthyroidism and ophthalmopathy. TCRdb redid the calling of the multiplex PCR reads with MiXCR, one entry per CDR3 protein. In the table there are 250,000 to 300,000 distinct CDR3 sequences, roughly a fifth of which are singletons. Material: blood. Source of these receptors: a man aged 50 to 60 with Graves' ophthalmopathy. Each CDR3 is given with its conserved first and last residue. The order of the fields is CDR3 DNA, CDR3 protein, V gene, J gene, D gene, clone size. A D gene is named only where the DNA matches it firmly. A row's size may be missing; if present it is once, few, many or a size class.

TGTGCCTGGATGAGGGCGGAATCCTACGAGCAGTACTTC,CAWMRAESYEQYF,TRBV30,TRBJ2-7,NA,NA
TGTGCCAGCAGTGTTATGCAGGGGTCGTCCTACAATGAGCAGTTCTTC,CASSVMQGSSYNEQFF,TRBV6-1,TRBJ2-1,NA,NA
TGTGCTAGTGGTTCTCCCCCAAACGAGCAGTACTTC,CASGSPPNEQYF,TRBV12-5,TRBJ2-7,NA,NA
TGTGCCAGCAGTTTGAGTGGGGGCTGGAATCAGCCCCAGCATTTT,CASSLSGGWNQPQHF,TRBV12-3/TRBV12-4,TRBJ1-5,NA,NA
TGTGCCAGCAGCGCAAATTCAGTGGCGGCGAGAAGCAATGAGCAGTTCTTC,CASSANSVAARSNEQFF,TRBV27,TRBJ2-1,NA,NA
TGCGCCAGCAGCTTGGTACAGGGAGATACAGATACGCAGTATTTT,CASSLVQGDTDTQYF,TRBV5-1,TRBJ2-3,NA,few
TGTGCCAGCAGTTTTTGGAGGGCCGCCTACGAGCAGTACTTC,CASSFWRAAYEQYF,TRBV28,TRBJ2-7,NA,many
TGCGCCAGCAGCAAACTCCGGACGGGTGGGGCCAACGTCCTGACTTTC,CASSKLRTGGANVLTF,TRBV5-1,TRBJ2-6,NA,many
TGCAGTGCTAGAGACCCGACAGGGTTGGGCACAGATACGCAGTATTTT,CSARDPTGLGTDTQYF,TRBV20-1,TRBJ2-3,TRBD1,few
TGTGCCAGCAGTGACTCGGCAGGGAACTATGGCTACACCTTC,CASSDSAGNYGYTF,TRBV6-5,TRBJ1-2,NA,NA
TGCAGTGCTAGGCGTCTAGCGGGGGACAATGAGCAGTTCTTC,CSARRLAGDNEQFF,TRBV20-1,TRBJ2-1,TRBD2,many
TGTGCCATCAGTAGGGGCGGGGGGCGGGAGGGTGAGCAGTTCTTC,CAISRGGGREGEQFF,TRBV6-2/TRBV6-3,TRBJ2-1,TRBD2,NA
TGTGCCAGCAGTACCTCTAGCCTGGGCAATGAGCAGTTCTTC,CASSTSSLGNEQFF,TRBV6-2/TRBV6-3,TRBJ2-1,NA,NA
TGTGCCAGCAGGGAGACGAAAAGGACCTACAATGAGCAGTTCTTC,CASRETKRTYNEQFF,TRBV6-1,TRBJ2-1,NA,many
TGTGCCAGCAGCTTGGCTCCCCCAGGGGGACGAGAGACCCAGTACTTC,CASSLAPPGGRETQYF,TRBV7-3,TRBJ2-5,TRBD1,many
TGTGCCGGCAGCCTGTCCAGGGGACAGCACAAGACCCCTCTCTTC,CAGSLSRGQHKTPLF,TRBV3-1,TRBJ2-1,TRBD1,NA
TGCAGTGCTTCTGGGACAGCCACTTACACCGGGGAGCTGTTTTTT,CSASGTATYTGELFF,TRBV20-1,TRBJ2-2,TRBD1,few
TGTGCCAGCAGAGTAGTGGCAACTAATGAAAAACTGTTTTTT,CASRVVATNEKLFF,TRBV6-1,TRBJ1-4,NA,few
TGCAGCGCCGGATACAGGGAAAGTTGGCAGTTCTTC,CSAGYRESWQFF,TRBV29-1,TRBJ2-1,NA,NA
TGTGCCAGCATCCCCGATGGTAACAGGACGTTCTCCTACGAGCAGTACTTC,CASIPDGNRTFSYEQYF,TRBV7-4,TRBJ2-7,NA,few
TGCAGTGCTAGAGATCGACGCAATCTAGCCAAAAACATTCAGTACTTC,CSARDRRNLAKNIQYF,TRBV20-1,TRBJ2-4,NA,few
TGTGCCAGCAGTCAACTTAGCGGGAGGGCGGGCAATGAGCAGTTCTTC,CASSQLSGRAGNEQFF,TRBV6-1,TRBJ2-1,TRBD2,NA
TGTGCCAGCAGCCGGGGGACGGAAGTATACGAGCAGTACTTC,CASSRGTEVYEQYF,TRBV7-8,TRBJ2-7,NA,NA
TGCAGCGTTTTCCAAACAGATCGATACGAGCAGTACTTC,CSVFQTDRYEQYF,TRBV29-1,TRBJ2-7,NA,NA
TGCAGTGCGACCAGATCTCCGACTTCAGACAATGAGCAGTTCTTC,CSATRSPTSDNEQFF,TRBV20-1,TRBJ2-1,NA,many
TGTGCCAGCAGCGGTCGACTAGCGGGAGTTCACGAGCAGTACTTC,CASSGRLAGVHEQYF,TRBV9,TRBJ2-7,TRBD2,many
TGTGCCAGCAGCCTATATTCAGGGTCGGGAGAGCAGTACTTC,CASSLYSGSGEQYF,TRBV5-5,TRBJ2-7,NA,NA
TGTGCCAGCAGCCACGGACAGACGATGGGGGAAAAACTGTTTTTT,CASSHGQTMGEKLFF,TRBV27,TRBJ1-4,NA,NA
TGTGCCAGCAGTCCGACGCCCACCGACTACTACGAGCAGTACTTC,CASSPTPTDYYEQYF,TRBV6-4,TRBJ2-7,NA,NA
TGTGCCAGCTCACCAGATGACGACCCGAACACTGAAGCTTTCTTT,CASSPDDDPNTEAFF,TRBV18,TRBJ1-1,NA,many
TGTGCCTGGAGTGAAAATTTCAGCAATCAGCCCCAGCATTTT,CAWSENFSNQPQHF,TRBV30,TRBJ1-5,NA,many
TGTGCCACCAGCAGAGGCCACGGCGGCACCACAGATACGCAGTATTTT,CATSRGHGGTTDTQYF,TRBV15,TRBJ2-3,NA,few
TGTGCCAGCAGCTTGGAGCGGGGGAAAGCCTACAATGAGCAGTTCTTC,CASSLERGKAYNEQFF,TRBV11-2,TRBJ2-1,TRBD2,many
TGTGCCAGCAGCTTAGCTACCCAGGCACGAAACACCATATATTTT,CASSLATQARNTIYF,TRBV7-9,TRBJ1-3,NA,NA
TGTGCCAGCAGCTTAGCCTTAGCGGGAGGCTACAATGAGCAGTTCTTC,CASSLALAGGYNEQFF,TRBV11-2,TRBJ2-1,TRBD2,many
TGTGCCAGCAGCTTGGTTCCAGCGGGAGTTGTCGAGCAGTACTTC,CASSLVPAGVVEQYF,TRBV5-4,TRBJ2-7,TRBD2,NA
TGTGCCATCAGTAGCGGGAGTGGCTACGAGCAGTACTTC,CAISSGSGYEQYF,TRBV10-3,TRBJ2-7,TRBD2,NA
TGTGCCAGCAGTTTAGAAGGGGGCGACGGGCCCCAGCATTTT,CASSLEGGDGPQHF,TRBV27,TRBJ1-5,TRBD1,few
TGCGCCAGCACCGCGGACAGGGACACTGAAGCTTTCTTT,CASTADRDTEAFF,TRBV4-1,TRBJ1-1,TRBD1,few
TGTGCCAGCAGTTTCATCCGTGGGACTAGCGAGGCTCCCTCCTACAATGAGCAGTTCTTC,CASSFIRGTSEAPSYNEQFF,TRBV6-5,TRBJ2-1,TRBD2,few
TGTGCCACCAGTGATGGGGGGACTAGCGGGAGGGTTTCCTACAATGAGCAGTTCTTC,CATSDGGTSGRVSYNEQFF,TRBV24-1,TRBJ2-1,TRBD2,NA
TGTGCCAGCAGTGCCGGACCAGGAGTCCCCTTTGGGCAGCCCCAGCATTTT,CASSAGPGVPFGQPQHF,TRBV6-2/TRBV6-3,TRBJ1-5,NA,many
TGTGCCACCTCCCGGCGTACAGGGGACGGTGGAAACACCATATATTTT,CATSRRTGDGGNTIYF,TRBV10-3,TRBJ1-3,TRBD1,NA
TGTGCCAGCAGTATAATGGACGGGTTCGACTACGAGCAGTACTTC,CASSIMDGFDYEQYF,TRBV12-3/TRBV12-4,TRBJ2-7,NA,NA